This T cell receptor (beta chain) came from a study of blood T cells in healthy people across ages. Alongside a J-beta primer mix, a sample-barcoded 5' primer served in a second PCR lasting about 6 to 11 cycles. Per-sample output comprised a minimum of 2.5 million paired-end reads containing CDR3. MiXCR, applied by TCRdb to the 5' RACE reads, yields one record per CDR3 protein. The sample has some 1.7 million distinct CDR3 sequences; 28% are singletons. The CDR3 covers 17 residues. V was trimmed by 4 bases and J by 0 bases, leaving 18 bases between them. The V gene's germline CDR1 is MDHEN and CDR2 SYDVKM.

The chain is built from TRBV28 and TRBJ1-2, with a weak D call TRBD1 (6 bases). The specimen sequenced was blood. This clonotype was obtained from a woman under 40 in good health. CDR3 loop: CASSSPGRRTANYGYTF. CDR3 nucleotide sequence: TGTGCCAGCAGTTCTCCGGGACGGAGGACAGCTAACTATGGCTACACCTTC.